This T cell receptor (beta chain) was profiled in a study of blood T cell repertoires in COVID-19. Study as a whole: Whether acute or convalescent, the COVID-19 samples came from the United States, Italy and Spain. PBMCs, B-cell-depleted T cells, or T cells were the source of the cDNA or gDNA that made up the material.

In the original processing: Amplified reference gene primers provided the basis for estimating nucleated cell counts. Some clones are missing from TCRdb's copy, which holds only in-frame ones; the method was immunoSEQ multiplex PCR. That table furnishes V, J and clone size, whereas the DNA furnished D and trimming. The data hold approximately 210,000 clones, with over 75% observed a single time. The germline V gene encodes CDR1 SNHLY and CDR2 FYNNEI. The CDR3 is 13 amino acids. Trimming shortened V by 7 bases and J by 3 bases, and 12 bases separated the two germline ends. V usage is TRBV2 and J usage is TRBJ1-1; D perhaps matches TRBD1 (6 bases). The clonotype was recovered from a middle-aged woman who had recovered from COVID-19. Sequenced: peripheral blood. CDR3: CASMIQGDTEAFF. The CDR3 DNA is TGTGCCAGCATGATACAGGGTGACACTGAAGCTTTCTTT.